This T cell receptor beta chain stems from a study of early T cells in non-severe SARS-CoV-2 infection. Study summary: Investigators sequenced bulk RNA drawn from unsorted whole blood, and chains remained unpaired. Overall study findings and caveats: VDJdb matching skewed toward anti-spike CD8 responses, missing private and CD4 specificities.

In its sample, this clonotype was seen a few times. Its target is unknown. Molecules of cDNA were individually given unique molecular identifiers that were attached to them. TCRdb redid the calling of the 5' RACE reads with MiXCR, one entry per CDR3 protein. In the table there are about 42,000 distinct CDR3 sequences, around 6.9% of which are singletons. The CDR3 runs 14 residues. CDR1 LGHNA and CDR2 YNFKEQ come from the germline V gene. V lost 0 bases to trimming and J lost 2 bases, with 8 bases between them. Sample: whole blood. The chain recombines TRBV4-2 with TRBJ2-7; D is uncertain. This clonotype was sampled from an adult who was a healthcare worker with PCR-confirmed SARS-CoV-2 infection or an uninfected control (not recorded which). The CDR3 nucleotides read TGTGCCAGCAGCCAAGATCAGTCCGCCTACGAGCAGTACTTC. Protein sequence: CASSQDQSAYEQYF.